The 6 T cell receptor beta chains below come from one sample, sequenced in a study of OX40 agonist ivuxolimab in advanced cancers. Assay used: immunoSEQ multiplex PCR; TCRdb lists only in-frame clones, some missing. Counted here are around 56,000 clones, 70% to 85% occurring once; the ten biggest clones make up more than 3.5%. Material: CD4+ or CD8+ T cells sorted from blood, obtained in a trial of the OX40 agonist ivuxolimab. The receptors derive from an adult with an advanced solid tumor such as melanoma, head and neck, liver or kidney cancer.

The V gene is TRBV27, the J gene TRBJ2-7; D tentatively fits TRBD1 or TRBD2 (5 bases each). The CDR3 has 15 amino acids. The germline V gene has CDR1 MNHEY and CDR2 SMNVEV (reference sequence). Between the trimmed V and J ends, which lost 6 bases and 1 base, there was a span of 16 bases. The CDR3 nucleotides are TGTGCCAGCAGGGCTCCGGGACGGTTATCCTACGAGCAGTACTTC. Translating it yields CASRAPGRLSYEQYF.

The chain recombines TRBV9 with TRBJ2-7; 10 bases map to TRBD1. J was trimmed by 6 bases and V by 3 bases; bases with no gene match: 12. The CDR3 has 16 amino acids. The germline V gene has CDR1 SGDLS and CDR2 YYNGEE. CDR3 coding DNA: TGTGCCAGCAGCGCCCTTGCCGGGACAGGGGATAGCGAGCAGTACTTC. As protein: CASSALAGTGDSEQYF.

Only one count was recorded for this clone. The J gene is TRBJ2-2, the V gene TRBV19; TRBD1 might be the D (6 bases). Deletions cut 8 bases from V and 5 bases from J, with 12 bases between. The CDR3 contains 13 residues. CDR1 LNHDA and CDR2 SQIVND come from the germline V gene (reference sequence). The CDR3 bases are TGTGCCAGTCAGGGGATCTGGACCGGGGAGCTGTTTTTT. Its translation: CASQGIWTGELFF.

The chain employs TRBV6-5 and TRBJ1-2, with D perhaps TRBD1 (5 bases). Germline lookup yields CDR1 MNHEY and CDR2 SVGAGI. Deletions cut 8 bases from V and 1 base from J, with 14 bases between. The CDR3 sequence is 14 residues long. The CDR3 DNA is TGTGCCAGCCGGAGAAGGGGACTTAACTATGGCTACACCTTC. It specifies CASRRRGLNYGYTF.

The chain combines TRBV18 with TRBJ1-1; tentatively, D is TRBD1 (6 bases). Germline V gives CDR1 KGHSH, CDR2 LQKENI. The CDR3 has 14 residues. The V and J ends lost 5 bases and 5 bases respectively, with 15 bases between them. This CDR3 reads CASSTYRDRTEAFF. CDR3 DNA: TGTGCCAGCTCAACCTACAGGGATCGGACTGAAGCTTTCTTT.

The chain has TRBV5-5 and TRBJ2-1; 10 bases fit TRBD2. CDR1 and CDR2 (germline): SGHKS, YYEKEE (reference sequence). The CDR3 runs 15 residues. J lost 5 bases, V lost 4 bases, and 6 bases had no gene match. CDR3 region: CASSPGTSANNEQFF. CDR3 bases: TGTGCCAGCAGCCCCGGGACTAGCGCCAACAATGAGCAGTTCTTC.